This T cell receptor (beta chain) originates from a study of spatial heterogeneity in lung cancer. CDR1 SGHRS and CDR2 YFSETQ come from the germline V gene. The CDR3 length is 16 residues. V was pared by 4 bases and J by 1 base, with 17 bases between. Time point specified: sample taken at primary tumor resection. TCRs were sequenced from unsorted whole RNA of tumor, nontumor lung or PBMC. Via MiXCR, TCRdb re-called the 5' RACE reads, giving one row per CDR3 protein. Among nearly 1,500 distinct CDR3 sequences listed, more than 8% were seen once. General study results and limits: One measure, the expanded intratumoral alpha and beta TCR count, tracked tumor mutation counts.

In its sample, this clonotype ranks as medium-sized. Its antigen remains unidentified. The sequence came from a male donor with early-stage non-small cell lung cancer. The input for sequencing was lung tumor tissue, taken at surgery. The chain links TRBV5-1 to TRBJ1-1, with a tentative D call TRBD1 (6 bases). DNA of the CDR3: TGCGCCAGCAGCCCGGTTTCGGACAGTAAGAACACTGAAGCTTTCTTT. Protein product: CASSPVSDSKNTEAFF.